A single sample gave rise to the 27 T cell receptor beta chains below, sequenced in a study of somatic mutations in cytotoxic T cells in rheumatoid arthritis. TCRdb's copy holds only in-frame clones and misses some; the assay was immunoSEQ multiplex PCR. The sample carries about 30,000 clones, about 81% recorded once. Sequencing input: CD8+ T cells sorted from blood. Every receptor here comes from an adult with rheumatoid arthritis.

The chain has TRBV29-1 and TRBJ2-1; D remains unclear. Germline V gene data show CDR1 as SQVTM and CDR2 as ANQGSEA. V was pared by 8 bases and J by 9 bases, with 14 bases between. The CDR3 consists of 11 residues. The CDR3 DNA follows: TGCAGCCCCCAGTCGGGTTCTGAGCAGTTCTTC. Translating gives CSPQSGSEQFF.

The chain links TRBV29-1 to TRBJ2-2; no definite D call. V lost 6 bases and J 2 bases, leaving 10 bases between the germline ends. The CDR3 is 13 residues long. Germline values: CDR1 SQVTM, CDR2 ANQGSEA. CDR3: CSVLGSNTGELFF. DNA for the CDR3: TGCAGCGTCCTCGGGTCCAACACCGGGGAGCTGTTTTTT.

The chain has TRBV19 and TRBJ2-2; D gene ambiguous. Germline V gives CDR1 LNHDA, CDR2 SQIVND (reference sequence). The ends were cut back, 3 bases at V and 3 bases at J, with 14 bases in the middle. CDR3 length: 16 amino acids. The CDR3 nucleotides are TGTGCCAGTAGTATCGCAGGAACTATCTACACCGGGGAGCTGTTTTTT. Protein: CASSIAGTIYTGELFF.

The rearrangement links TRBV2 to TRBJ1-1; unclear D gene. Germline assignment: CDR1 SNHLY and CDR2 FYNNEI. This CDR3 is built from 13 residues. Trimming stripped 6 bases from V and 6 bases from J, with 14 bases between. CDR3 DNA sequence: TGTGCCAGCAGAGAGGCCGGGCTGGCTGAAGCTTTCTTT. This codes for CASREAGLAEAFF.

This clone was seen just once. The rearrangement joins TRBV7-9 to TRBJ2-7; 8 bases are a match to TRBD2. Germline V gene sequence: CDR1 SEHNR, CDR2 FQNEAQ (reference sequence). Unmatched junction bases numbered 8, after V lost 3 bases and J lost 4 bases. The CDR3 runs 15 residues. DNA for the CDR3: TGTGCCAGCAGCTTGGAGACTAGCGCAACTTACGAGCAGTACTTC. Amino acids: CASSLETSATYEQYF.

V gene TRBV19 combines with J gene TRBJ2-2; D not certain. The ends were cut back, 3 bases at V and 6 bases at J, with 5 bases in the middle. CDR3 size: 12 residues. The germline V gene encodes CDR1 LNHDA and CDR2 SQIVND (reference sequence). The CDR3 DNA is TGTGCCAGTAGTATGGGGTCCGGGGAGCTGTTTTTT. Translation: CASSMGSGELFF.

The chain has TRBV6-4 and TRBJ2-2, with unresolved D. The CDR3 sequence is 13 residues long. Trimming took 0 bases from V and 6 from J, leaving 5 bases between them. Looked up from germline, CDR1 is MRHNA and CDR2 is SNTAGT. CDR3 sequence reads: CASSDSNPGELFF. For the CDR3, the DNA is TGTGCCAGCAGTGACTCAAATCCCGGGGAGCTGTTTTTT.

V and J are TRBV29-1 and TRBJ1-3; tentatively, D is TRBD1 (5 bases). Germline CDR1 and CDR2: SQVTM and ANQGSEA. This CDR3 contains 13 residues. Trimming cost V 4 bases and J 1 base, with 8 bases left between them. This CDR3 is CSVVAGSGNTIYF. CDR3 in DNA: TGCAGCGTTGTAGCAGGGTCTGGAAACACCATATATTTT. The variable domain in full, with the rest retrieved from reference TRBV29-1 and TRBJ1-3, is SAVISQKPSRDICQRGTSLTIQCQVDSQVTMMFWYRQQPGQSLTLIATANQGSEATYESGFVIDKFPISRPNLTFSTLTVSNMSPEDSSIYLCSVVAGSGNTIYFGEGSWLTVV.

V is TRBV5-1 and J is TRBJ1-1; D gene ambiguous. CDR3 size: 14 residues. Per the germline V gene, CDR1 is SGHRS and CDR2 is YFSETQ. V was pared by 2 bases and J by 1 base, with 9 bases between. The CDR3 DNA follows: TGCGCCAGCAGCTTTAAGACGTCGAACACTGAAGCTTTCTTT. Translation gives CASSFKTSNTEAFF. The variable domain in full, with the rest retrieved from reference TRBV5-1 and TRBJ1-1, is KAGVTQTPRYLIKTRGQQVTLSCSPISGHRSVSWYQQTPGQGLQFLFEYFSETQRNKGNFPGRFSGRQFSNSRSEMNVSTLELGDSALYLCASSFKTSNTEAFFGQGTRLTVV.

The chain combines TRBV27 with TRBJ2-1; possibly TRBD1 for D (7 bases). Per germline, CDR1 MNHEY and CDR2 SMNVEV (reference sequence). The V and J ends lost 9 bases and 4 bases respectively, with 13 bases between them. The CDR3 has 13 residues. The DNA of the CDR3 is TGTGCCAGTCAGACAGGGAGGTACAATGAGCAGTTCTTC. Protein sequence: CASQTGRYNEQFF.

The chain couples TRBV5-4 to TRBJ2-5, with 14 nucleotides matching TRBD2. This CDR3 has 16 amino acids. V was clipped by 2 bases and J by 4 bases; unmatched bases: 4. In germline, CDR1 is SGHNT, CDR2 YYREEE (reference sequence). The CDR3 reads CASSFYGLAGGETQYF. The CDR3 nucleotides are TGTGCCAGCAGCTTCTATGGACTAGCGGGAGGAGAGACCCAGTACTTC.

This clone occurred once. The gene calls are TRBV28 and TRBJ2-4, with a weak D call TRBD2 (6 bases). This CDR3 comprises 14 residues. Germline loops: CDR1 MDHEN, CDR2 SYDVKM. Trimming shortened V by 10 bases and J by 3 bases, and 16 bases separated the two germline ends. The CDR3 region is CATARDLGKNIQYF. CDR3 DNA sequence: TGTGCCACCGCCAGGGACTTGGGCAAAAACATTCAGTACTTC.

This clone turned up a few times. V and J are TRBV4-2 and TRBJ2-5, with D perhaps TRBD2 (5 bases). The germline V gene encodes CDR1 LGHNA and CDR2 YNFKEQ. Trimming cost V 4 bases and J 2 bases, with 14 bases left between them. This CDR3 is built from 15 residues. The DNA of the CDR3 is TGTGCCAGCAGCCGAATTCGGGATTTACAAGAGACCCAGTACTTC. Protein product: CASSRIRDLQETQYF.

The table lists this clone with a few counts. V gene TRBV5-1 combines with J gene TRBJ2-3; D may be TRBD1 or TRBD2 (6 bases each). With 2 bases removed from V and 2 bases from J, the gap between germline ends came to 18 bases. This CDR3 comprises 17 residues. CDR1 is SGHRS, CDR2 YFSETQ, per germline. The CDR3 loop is CASSLISRGTYTDTQYF. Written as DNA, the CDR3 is TGCGCCAGCAGCTTAATCTCGAGGGGGACTTACACAGATACGCAGTATTTT. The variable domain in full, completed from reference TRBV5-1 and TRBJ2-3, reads KAGVTQTPRYLIKTRGQQVTLSCSPISGHRSVSWYQQTPGQGLQFLFEYFSETQRNKGNFPGRFSGRQFSNSRSEMNVSTLELGDSALYLCASSLISRGTYTDTQYFGPGTRLTVL.

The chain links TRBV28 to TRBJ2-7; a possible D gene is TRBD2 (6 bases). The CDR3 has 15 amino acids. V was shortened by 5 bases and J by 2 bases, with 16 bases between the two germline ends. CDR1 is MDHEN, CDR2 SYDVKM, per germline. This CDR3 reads CASSKTLWGAYEQYF. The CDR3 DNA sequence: TGTGCCAGCAGTAAAACGCTGTGGGGGGCCTACGAGCAGTACTTC.

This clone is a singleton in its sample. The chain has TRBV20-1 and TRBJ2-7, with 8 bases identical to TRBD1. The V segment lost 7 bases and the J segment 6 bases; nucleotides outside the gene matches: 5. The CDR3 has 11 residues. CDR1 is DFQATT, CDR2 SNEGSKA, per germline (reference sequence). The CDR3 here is CSGRGPGEQYF. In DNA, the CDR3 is TGCAGTGGCAGGGGGCCCGGCGAGCAGTACTTC.

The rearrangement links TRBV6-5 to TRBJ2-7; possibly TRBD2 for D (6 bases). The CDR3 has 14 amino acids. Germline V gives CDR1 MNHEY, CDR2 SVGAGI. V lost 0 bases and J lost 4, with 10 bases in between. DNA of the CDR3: TGTGCCAGCAGTTACTCTCGTAGCGGATACGAGCAGTACTTC. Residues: CASSYSRSGYEQYF.

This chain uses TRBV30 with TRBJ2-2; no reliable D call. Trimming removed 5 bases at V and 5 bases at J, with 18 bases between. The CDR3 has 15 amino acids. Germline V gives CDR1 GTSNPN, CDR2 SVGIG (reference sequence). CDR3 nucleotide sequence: TGTGCCTGGCAGAGTGGATTCTTAACAACCGGGGAGCTGTTTTTT. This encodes CAWQSGFLTTGELFF.

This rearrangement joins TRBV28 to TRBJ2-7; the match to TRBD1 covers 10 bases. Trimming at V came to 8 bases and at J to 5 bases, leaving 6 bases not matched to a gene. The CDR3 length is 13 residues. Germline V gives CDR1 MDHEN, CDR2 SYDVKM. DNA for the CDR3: TGTGCCAGCGGAATGACAGGGGGCGACGAGCAGTACTTC. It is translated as CASGMTGGDEQYF.

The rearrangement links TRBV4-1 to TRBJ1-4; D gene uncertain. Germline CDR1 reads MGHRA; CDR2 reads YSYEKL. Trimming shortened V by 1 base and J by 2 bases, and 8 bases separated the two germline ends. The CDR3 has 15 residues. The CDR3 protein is CASSQVIGTNEKLFF. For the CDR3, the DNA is TGCGCCAGCAGCCAAGTGATTGGGACTAATGAAAAACTGTTTTTT.

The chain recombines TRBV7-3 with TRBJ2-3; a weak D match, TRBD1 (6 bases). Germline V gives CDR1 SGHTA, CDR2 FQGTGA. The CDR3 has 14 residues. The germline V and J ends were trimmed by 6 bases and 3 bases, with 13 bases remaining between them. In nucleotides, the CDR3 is TGTGCCAGCAGTTTATTAGGGGGTACAGATACGCAGTATTTT. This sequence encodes CASSLLGGTDTQYF.

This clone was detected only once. This CDR3 is CASSLGRTEWGEQYF. The CDR3 nucleotides read TGTGCCAGCAGCCTAGGCCGGACCGAATGGGGGGAGCAGTACTTC. V usage is TRBV9 and J usage is TRBJ2-7, with D tentatively TRBD1 or TRBD2 (5 bases each). V was shortened by 4 bases and J by 7 bases, with 21 bases between the two germline ends. This CDR3 spans 15 amino acids. Germline loops: CDR1 SGDLS, CDR2 YYNGEE.

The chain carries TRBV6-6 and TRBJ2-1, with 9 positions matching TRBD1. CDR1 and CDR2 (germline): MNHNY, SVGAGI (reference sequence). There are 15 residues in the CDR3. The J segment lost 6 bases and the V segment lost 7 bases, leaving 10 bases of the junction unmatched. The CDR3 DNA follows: TGTGCCAGCACTTCTCGGACAGGGGAGGCCAATGAGCAGTTCTTC. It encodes CASTSRTGEANEQFF.

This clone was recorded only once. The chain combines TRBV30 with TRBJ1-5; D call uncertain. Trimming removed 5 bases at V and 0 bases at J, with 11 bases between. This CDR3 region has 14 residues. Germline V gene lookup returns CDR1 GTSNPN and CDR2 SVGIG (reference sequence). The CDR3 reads CAWQSTGSNQPQHF. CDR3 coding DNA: TGTGCCTGGCAGTCGACGGGTAGCAATCAGCCCCAGCATTTT.

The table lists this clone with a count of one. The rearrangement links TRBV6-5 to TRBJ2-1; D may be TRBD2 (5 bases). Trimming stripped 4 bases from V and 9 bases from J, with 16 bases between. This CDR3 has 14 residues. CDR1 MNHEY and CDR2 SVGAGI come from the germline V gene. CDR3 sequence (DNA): TGTGCCAGCAGTTTGGGAGTGGGTCGGAGTGAGCAGTTCTTC. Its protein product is CASSLGVGRSEQFF.

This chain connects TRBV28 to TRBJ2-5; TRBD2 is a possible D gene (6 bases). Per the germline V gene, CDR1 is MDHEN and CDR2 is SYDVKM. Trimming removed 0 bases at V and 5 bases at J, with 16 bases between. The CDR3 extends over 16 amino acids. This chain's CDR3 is CASSLWEGDLRETQYF. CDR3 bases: TGTGCCAGCAGTTTATGGGAAGGGGACTTGCGGGAGACCCAGTACTTC.

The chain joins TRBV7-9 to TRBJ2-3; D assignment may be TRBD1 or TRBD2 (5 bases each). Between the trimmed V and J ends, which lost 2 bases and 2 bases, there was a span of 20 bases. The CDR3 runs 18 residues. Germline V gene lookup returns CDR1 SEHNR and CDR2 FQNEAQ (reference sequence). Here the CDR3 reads CASSLMDPGTRVTDTQYF. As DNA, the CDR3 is TGTGCCAGCAGCTTAATGGACCCCGGGACCCGCGTCACAGATACGCAGTATTTT.